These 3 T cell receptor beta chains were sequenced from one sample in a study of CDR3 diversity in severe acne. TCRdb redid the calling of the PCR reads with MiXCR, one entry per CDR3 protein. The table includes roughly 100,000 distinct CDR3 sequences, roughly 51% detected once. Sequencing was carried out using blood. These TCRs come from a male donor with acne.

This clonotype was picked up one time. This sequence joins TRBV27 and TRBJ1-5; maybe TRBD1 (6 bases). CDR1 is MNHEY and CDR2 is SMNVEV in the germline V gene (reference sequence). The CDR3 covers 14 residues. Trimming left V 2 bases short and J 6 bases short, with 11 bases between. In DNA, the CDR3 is TGTGCCAGCAGTTTACCAGGGGATAGTCAGCCCCAGCATTTT. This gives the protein CASSLPGDSQPQHF.

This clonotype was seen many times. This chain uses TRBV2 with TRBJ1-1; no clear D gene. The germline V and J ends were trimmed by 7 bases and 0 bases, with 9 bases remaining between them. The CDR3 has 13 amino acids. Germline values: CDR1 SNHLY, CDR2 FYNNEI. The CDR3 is CASNSLMNTEAFF. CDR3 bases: TGTGCCAGCAATAGTTTGATGAACACTGAAGCTTTCTTT.

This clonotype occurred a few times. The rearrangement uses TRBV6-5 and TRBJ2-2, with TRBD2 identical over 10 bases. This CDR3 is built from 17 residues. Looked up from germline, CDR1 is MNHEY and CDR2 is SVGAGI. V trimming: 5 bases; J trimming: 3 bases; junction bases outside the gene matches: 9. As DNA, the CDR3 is TGTGCCAGCAGTAACCCTCGGACTAGCGGATACACCGGGGAGCTGTTTTTT. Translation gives CASSNPRTSGYTGELFF.